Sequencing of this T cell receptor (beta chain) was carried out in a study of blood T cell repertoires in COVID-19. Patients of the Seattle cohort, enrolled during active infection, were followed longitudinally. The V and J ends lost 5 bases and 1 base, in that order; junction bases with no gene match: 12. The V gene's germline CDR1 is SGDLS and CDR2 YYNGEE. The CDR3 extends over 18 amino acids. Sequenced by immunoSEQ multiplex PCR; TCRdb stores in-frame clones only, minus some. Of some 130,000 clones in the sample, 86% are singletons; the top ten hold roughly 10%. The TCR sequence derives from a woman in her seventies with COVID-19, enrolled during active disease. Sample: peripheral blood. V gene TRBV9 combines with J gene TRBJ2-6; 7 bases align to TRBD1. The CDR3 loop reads CASSRGGPIYSGANVLTF. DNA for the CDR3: TGTGCCAGCAGTCGAGGGGGCCCGATATATTCTGGGGCCAACGTCCTGACTTTC.